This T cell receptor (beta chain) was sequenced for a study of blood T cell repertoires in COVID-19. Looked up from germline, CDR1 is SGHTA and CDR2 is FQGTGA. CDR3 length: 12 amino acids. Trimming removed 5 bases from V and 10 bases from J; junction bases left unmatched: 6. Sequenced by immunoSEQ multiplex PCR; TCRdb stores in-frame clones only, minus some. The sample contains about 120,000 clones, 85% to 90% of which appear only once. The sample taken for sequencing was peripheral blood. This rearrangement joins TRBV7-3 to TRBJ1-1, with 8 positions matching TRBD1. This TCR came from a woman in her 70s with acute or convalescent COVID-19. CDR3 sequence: CASSTGQGAAFF. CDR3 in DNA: TGTGCCAGCAGCACAGGACAGGGCGCAGCTTTCTTT.